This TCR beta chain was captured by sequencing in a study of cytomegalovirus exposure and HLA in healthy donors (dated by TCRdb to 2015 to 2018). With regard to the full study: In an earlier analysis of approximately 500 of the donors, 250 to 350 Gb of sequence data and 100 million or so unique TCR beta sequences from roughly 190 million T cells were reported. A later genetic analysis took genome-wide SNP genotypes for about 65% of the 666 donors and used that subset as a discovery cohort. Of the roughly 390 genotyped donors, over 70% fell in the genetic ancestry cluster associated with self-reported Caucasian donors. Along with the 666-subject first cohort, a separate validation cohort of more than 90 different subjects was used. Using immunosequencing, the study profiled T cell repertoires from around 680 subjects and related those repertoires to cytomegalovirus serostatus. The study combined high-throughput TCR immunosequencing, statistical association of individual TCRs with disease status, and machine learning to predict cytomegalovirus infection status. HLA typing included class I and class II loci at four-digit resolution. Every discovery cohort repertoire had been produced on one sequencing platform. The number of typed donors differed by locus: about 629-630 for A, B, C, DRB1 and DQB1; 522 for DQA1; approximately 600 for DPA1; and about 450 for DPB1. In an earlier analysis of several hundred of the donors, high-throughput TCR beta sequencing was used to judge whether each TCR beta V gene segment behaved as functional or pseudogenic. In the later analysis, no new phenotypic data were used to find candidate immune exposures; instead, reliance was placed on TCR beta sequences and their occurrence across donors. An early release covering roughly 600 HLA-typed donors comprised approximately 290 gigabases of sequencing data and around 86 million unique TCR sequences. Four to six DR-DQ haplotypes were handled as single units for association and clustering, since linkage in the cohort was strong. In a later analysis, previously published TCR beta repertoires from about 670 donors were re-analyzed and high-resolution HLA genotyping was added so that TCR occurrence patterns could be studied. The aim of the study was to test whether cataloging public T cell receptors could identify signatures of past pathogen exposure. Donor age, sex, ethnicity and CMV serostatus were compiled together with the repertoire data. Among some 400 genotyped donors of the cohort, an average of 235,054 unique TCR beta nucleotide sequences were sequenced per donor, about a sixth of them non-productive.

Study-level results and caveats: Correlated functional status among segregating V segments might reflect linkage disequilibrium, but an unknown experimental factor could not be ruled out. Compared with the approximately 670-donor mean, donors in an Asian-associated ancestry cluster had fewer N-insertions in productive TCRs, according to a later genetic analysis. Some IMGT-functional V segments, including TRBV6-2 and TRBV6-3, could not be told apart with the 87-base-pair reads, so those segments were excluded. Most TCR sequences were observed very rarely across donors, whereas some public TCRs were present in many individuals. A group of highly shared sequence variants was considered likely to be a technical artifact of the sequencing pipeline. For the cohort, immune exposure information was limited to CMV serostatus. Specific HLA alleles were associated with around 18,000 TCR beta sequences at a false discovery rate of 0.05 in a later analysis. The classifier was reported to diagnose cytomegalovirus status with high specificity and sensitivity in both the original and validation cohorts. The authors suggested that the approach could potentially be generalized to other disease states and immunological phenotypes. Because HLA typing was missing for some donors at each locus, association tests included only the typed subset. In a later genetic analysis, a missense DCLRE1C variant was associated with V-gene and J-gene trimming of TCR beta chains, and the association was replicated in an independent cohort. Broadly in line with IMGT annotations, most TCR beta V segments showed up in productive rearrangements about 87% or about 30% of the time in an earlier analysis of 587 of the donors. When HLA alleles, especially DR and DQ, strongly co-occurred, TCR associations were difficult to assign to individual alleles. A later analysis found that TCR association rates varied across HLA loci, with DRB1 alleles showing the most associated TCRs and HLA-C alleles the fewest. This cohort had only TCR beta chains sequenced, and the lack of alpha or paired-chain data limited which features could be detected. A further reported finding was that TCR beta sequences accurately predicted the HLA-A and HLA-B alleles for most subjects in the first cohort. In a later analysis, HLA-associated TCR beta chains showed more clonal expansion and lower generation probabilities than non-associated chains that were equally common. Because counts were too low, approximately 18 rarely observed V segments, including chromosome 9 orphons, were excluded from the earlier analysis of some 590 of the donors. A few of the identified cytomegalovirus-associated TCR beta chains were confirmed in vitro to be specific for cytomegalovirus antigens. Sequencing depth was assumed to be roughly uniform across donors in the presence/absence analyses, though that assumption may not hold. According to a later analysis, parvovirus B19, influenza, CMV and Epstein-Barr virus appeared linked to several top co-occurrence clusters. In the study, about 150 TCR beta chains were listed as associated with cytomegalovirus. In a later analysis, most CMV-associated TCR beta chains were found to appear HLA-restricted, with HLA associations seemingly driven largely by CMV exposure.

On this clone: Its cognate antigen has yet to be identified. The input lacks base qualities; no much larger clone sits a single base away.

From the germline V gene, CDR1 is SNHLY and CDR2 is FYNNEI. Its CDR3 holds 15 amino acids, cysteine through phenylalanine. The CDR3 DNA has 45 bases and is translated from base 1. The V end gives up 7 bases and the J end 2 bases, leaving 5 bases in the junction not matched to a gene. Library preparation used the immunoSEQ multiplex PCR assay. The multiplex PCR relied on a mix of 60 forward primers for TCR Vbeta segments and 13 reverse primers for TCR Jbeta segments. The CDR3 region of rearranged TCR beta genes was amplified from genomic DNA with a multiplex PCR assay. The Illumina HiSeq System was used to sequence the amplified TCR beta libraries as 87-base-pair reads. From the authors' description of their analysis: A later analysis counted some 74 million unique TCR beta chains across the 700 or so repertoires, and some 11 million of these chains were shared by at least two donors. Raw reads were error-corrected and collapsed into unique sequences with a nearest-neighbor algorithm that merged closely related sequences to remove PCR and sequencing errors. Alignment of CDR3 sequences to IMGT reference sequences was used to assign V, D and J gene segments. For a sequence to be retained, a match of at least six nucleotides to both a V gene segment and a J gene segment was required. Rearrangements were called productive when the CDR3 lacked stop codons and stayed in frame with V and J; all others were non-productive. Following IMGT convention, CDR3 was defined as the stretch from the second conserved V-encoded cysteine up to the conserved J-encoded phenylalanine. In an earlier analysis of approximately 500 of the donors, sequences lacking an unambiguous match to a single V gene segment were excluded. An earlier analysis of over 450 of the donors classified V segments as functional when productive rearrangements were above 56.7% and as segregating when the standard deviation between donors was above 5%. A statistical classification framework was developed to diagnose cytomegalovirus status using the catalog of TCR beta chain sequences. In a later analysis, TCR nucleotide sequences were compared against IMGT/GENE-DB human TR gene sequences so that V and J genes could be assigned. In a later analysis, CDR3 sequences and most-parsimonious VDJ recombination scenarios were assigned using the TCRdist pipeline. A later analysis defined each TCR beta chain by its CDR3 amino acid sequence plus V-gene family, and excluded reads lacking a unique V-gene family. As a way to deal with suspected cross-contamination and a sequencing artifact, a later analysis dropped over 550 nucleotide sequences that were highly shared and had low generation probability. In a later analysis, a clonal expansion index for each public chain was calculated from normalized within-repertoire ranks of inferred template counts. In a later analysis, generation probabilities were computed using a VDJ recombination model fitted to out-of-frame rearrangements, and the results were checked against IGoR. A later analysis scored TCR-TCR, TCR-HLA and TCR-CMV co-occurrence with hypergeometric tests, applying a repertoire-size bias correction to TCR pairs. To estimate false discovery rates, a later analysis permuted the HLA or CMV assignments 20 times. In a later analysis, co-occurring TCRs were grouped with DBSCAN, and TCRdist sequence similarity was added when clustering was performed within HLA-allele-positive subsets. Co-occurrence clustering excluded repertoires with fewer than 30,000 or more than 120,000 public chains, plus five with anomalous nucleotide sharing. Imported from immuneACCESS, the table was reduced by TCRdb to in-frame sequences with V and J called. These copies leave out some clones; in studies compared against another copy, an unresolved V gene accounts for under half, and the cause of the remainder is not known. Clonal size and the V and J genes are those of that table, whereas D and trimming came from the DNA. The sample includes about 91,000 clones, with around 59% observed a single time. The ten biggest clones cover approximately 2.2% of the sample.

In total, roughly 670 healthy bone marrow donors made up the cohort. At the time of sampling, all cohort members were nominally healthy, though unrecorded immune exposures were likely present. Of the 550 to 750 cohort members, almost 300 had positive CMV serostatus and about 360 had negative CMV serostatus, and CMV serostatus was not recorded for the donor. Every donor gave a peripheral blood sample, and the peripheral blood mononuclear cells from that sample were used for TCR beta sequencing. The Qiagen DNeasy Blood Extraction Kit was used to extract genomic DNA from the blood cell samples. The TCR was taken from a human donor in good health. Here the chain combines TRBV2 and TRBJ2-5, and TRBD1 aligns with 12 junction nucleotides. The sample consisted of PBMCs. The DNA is TGTGCCAGCAATAGGGACAGGGGGCCGCAAGAGACCCAGTACTTC. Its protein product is CASNRDRGPQETQYF.